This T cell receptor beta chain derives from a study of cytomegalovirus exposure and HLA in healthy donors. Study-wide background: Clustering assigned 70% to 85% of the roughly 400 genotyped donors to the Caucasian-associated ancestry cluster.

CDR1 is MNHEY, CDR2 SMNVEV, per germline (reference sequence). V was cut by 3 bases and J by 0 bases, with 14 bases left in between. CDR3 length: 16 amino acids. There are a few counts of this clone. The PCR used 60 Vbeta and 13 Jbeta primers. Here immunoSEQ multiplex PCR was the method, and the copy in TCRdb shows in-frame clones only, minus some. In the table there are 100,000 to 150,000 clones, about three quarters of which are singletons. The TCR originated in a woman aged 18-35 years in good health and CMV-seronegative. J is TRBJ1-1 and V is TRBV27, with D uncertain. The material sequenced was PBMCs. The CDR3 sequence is CASSLGLATLNTEAFF. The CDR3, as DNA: TGTGCCAGCAGTTTGGGTCTAGCCACCTTGAACACTGAAGCTTTCTTT.